This TCR beta chain was captured by sequencing in a study of neoadjuvant anti-PD-1 for oral cavity cancer (dated by TCRdb to about 2021). Describing the broader study: Three to four biweekly doses of nivolumab at 3 mg/kg were mostly administered to patients before curative-intent surgical resection. Patients without progression received a fourth nivolumab dose around day 43 and underwent definitive surgical resection on days 50-56. Patients with complete response, partial response or stable disease by RECIST 1.1 were defined as responders, whereas patients with progression were defined as non-responders. The parent correlative cohort included roughly 13 patients, with a 33% response rate.

Reading the germline V gene (reference sequence) gives CDR1 LNHDA and CDR2 SQIVND. Reading from cysteine to phenylalanine, the CDR3 counts 17 amino acids. Only the CDR3 region is kept as DNA, spanning 51 bases read in frame from base 1. The V and J ends are trimmed by 4 bases and 1 base, leaving 16 bases between them. Comment on this clone: Its target antigen remains unknown. No base quality values were provided; no much bigger clone lies one nucleotide off.

What this sample's time point label stands for: after neoadjuvant nivolumab, at surgical resection. Patients had been newly diagnosed with stage II-IVA oral cavity squamous cell carcinoma, and no prior systemic or radiation treatment had been given to the patients. The cohort consisted of patients with HPV-negative, locally advanced oral cavity squamous cell carcinoma. Peripheral blood mononuclear cells were analyzed directly and were not maintained or expanded in culture. Samples were obtained from a longitudinal correlative study of a single-arm phase II trial of neoadjuvant nivolumab in oral cavity squamous cell carcinoma. Subject-matched pre- and post-treatment PBMCs and tumors from three responders and three non-responders were subjected to genomic DNA-based TCRbeta sequencing. Peripheral blood mononuclear cells were collected before nivolumab treatment and again after treatment, at the time of surgery. Genomic DNA was isolated from PBMCs using the Maxwell RSC DNA from Cells kit.

For deep sequencing, PBMC libraries mostly used approximately 0.45 ug of input genomic DNA, with six replicates for each sample. Following the manufacturer's instructions, the team built TCRbeta libraries using the immunoSEQ hsTCRbeta kit. The completed libraries were mixed into a single pool at 3 nM, then sequenced with an Illumina NovaSeq 6000 S4 flow cell. Per the authors' processing: The immunoSEQ Analyzer was used for raw data preprocessing and quality control. The analysis was limited to productive rearrangements, and each clonotype was defined by a unique CDR3 amino acid sequence. Using the R package tcR, the researchers computed the Gini-Simpson index as their estimate of repertoire clonality. Student's t test was used to compare Gini indices, while Pearson correlation assessed associations with tumor size change. TCRdb took over this immuneACCESS table, retaining in-frame rearrangements with V and J assigned. Such tables are incomplete; in checked studies, under half of the missing clones stem from an unresolved V gene, and the remainder is unexplained. The D gene and trimming were derived from the DNA, and the V and J assignments and clone size from that table. The sample includes around 13,000 clones, with around 80% observed a single time. Around 2.2% of the sample rests with the top ten.

Results the study describes overall, beyond this receptor: A higher pretreatment blood Treg/Th17 ratio correlated with both higher pretreatment blood TCRbeta clonality and lower post-treatment tumor TCRbeta clonality. Only a few patients per response group were included in the TCR analyses, and larger cohorts for validation were called for by the authors. After neoadjuvant nivolumab, non-responders showed significantly higher T cell clonality (Gini index) in PBMCs than responders did.

The source material was PBMCs, sampled after nivolumab (anti-PD-1) treatment. Here the chain combines TRBV19 and TRBJ2-2; tentative D gene TRBD2, with 6 bases matching. The clonotype originates from a person aged 35 to 85 with oral cavity squamous cell carcinoma. This receptor has the CDR3 CASSRGVTSMNTGELFF. The DNA sequence is TGTGCCAGTAGTAGGGGGGTTACCTCCATGAACACCGGGGAGCTGTTTTTT.